A selection of T cell receptor beta chains follows, all from one sample in a study of cytomegalovirus exposure and HLA in healthy donors. Repertoires were generated with immunoSEQ multiplex PCR, while TCRdb's copy carries only in-frame clones and drops some. The data hold around 150,000 clones, with approximately 82% observed a single time. The source material was PBMCs. Receptors were obtained from a man aged 30 to 39 in good health and CMV-seropositive. Both conserved end residues are part of each CDR3. Fields, in order: CDR3 length, clone size, D gene, J gene, V gene, CDR3 DNA, CDR3 protein. The D gene is left open where the match is weak. Part of the rows lack a size; the others show once, few, many or a class for expanded clones.

12 once - TRBJ2-5 TRBV6-1 TGTGCCAGCAGTGATAGGGGGGAGACCCAGTACTTC CASSDRGETQYF
11 - - TRBJ1-1 TRBV25-1 TGTGCCGTAAAGCGGAACACTGAAGCTTTCTTT CAVKRNTEAFF
14 - - TRBJ2-7 TRBV15 TGTGCCACCAGCAGAGGTGACAGGTCCTACGAGCAGTACTTC CATSRGDRSYEQYF
16 - TRBD2 TRBJ2-7 TRBV27 TGTGCCAGCAGTCACACCGGGACTAGCGGTTCCTACGAGCAGTACTTC CASSHTGTSGSYEQYF
14 - - TRBJ2-3 TRBV9 TGTGCCAGCGATTCCGGCAGGGGCACAGATACGCAGTATTTT CASDSGRGTDTQYF
14 - - TRBJ2-2 TRBV15 TGTGCCACCAGCAGAGCAACGAACACCGGGGAGCTGTTTTTT CATSRATNTGELFF
15 - - TRBJ1-2 TRBV6-6 TGTGCCAGCAGTTACCAACAGGGACCAAGCTATGGCTACACCTTC CASSYQQGPSYGYTF
14 - - TRBJ1-3 TRBV19 TGTGCCAGTAGTCCACTCCTCTCTGGAAACACCATATATTTT CASSPLLSGNTIYF
13 once - TRBJ1-2 TRBV5-6 TGTGCCAGCAGCCCCCTGGAAAGCGATGGCTACACCTTC CASSPLESDGYTF
13 - TRBD1 TRBJ1-2 TRBV6-6 TGTGCCAGCAGTTACAGGACAGGGTATGGCTACACCTTC CASSYRTGYGYTF
17 - TRBD1 TRBJ1-4 TRBV5-1 TGCGCCAGCAGCTTGTTAGGGGACAGGTTTGCTAATGAAAAACTGTTTTTT CASSLLGDRFANEKLFF
14 once - TRBJ1-3 TRBV30 TGTGCCTGGAGTGTAGGGGTCTCCGGAAACACCATATATTTT CAWSVGVSGNTIYF
13 - - TRBJ2-1 TRBV7-3 TGTGCCAGCAGCTCCCGGGACTACAATGAGCAGTTCTTC CASSSRDYNEQFF
15 - TRBD1 TRBJ2-7 TRBV4-3 TGCGCCAGCAGCCAGGACAGGGTAAACTCCTACGAGCAGTACTTC CASSQDRVNSYEQYF
15 - TRBD1 TRBJ2-1 TRBV5-4 TGTGCCAGCAGCGTTAGGACAGGTTCCTACAATGAGCAGTTCTTC CASSVRTGSYNEQFF
15 once - TRBJ2-7 TRBV6-4 TGTGCCAGCAGTGACTCGTTTGGAGCCCCCTACGAGCAGTACTTC CASSDSFGAPYEQYF
15 - TRBD1 TRBJ1-2 TRBV10-2 TGCGCCAGCAGCCTTTCTGACAGGGTGGACTATGGCTACACCTTC CASSLSDRVDYGYTF
15 - - TRBJ1-1 TRBV7-6 TGTGCCAGCAGCTCCCGGTCCCGGGGGGACACTGAAGCTTTCTTT CASSSRSRGDTEAFF
14 - - TRBJ2-5 TRBV5-1 TGCGCCAGCAGCAGAGGGGACTTCCAAGAGACCCAGTACTTC CASSRGDFQETQYF
14 - - TRBJ1-2 TRBV1 TGCACCAGCGTCCCGGGAGGGCATAACTATGGCTACACCTTC CTSVPGGHNYGYTF